The rows below give T cell receptor beta chains drawn from one sample of a study of T cells in localized non-small cell lung cancer. The method was immunoSEQ multiplex PCR; TCRdb's version includes in-frame clones alone and lacks a portion of them. The table shows about 11,000 clones, with around 47% occurring only once. Sample: lymph node tissue, taken before any cancer treatment. Receptors were obtained from a woman aged 35-75 years with stage II squamous cell lung carcinoma. Each CDR3 is given with its conserved first and last residue. Each record gives: D gene, clone size, J gene, V gene, CDR3 protein, CDR3 DNA. A D gene is named only where the DNA matches it firmly. Some rows mark clone size as missing; the rest say once, few, many or name a class of expanded clone.

D gene: NA
clone size: NA
J gene: TRBJ2-5
V gene: TRBV29-1
CDR3 protein: CSVGAGRETQYF
CDR3 DNA: TGCAGCGTTGGGGCAGGGAGAGAGACCCAGTACTTC

D gene: NA
clone size: NA
J gene: TRBJ1-6
V gene: TRBV19
CDR3 protein: CASTNGANNSPLHF
CDR3 DNA: TGTGCCAGTACAAATGGAGCTAATAATTCACCCCTCCACTTT

D gene: TRBD2
clone size: few
J gene: TRBJ2-3
V gene: TRBV9
CDR3 protein: CASSVTGTSGRLPSTDTQYF
CDR3 DNA: TGTGCCAGCAGCGTGACCGGGACTAGCGGGAGGTTGCCTAGCACAGATACGCAGTATTTT

D gene: NA
clone size: NA
J gene: TRBJ1-5
V gene: TRBV19
CDR3 protein: CTSSIVMGQGGRQPQHF
CDR3 DNA: TGTACCAGTAGTATAGTCATGGGGCAGGGCGGGCGTCAGCCCCAGCATTTT

D gene: NA
clone size: NA
J gene: TRBJ1-1
V gene: TRBV18
CDR3 protein: CASSPSEEGHAQAFF
CDR3 DNA: TGTGCCAGCTCACCATCCGAAGAGGGCCACGCTCAAGCTTTCTTT

D gene: NA
clone size: NA
J gene: TRBJ2-7
V gene: TRBV1
CDR3 protein: CASSLGGLAGGPVYEQYF
CDR3 DNA: TGCGCCAGCAGCCTGGGGGGGCTAGCGGGAGGGCCGGTCTACGAGCAGTACTTC

D gene: TRBD1
clone size: NA
J gene: TRBJ1-2
V gene: TRBV9
CDR3 protein: CASRQDRVSYTF
CDR3 DNA: TGTGCCAGCAGACAGGACAGGGTGAGCTACACCTTC

D gene: NA
clone size: NA
J gene: TRBJ2-1
V gene: TRBV19
CDR3 protein: CASRRGASNAYNEQFF
CDR3 DNA: TGTGCCAGTAGGCGAGGAGCTAGTAATGCCTACAATGAGCAGTTCTTC

D gene: TRBD2
clone size: NA
J gene: TRBJ2-1
V gene: TRBV18
CDR3 protein: CASSPSLAGDSYNEQFF
CDR3 DNA: TGTGCCAGCTCACCCAGTCTAGCGGGAGACTCCTACAATGAGCAGTTCTTC

D gene: NA
clone size: NA
J gene: TRBJ1-2
V gene: TRBV30
CDR3 protein: CASEILQGLSGYTF
CDR3 DNA: TGTGCCTCGGAGATCCTTCAGGGTTTAAGTGGCTACACCTTC

D gene: NA
clone size: NA
J gene: TRBJ1-1
V gene: TRBV19
CDR3 protein: CASSMLGIVTEAFF
CDR3 DNA: TGTGCCAGTAGTATGTTAGGGATCGTCACTGAAGCTTTCTTT

D gene: NA
clone size: few
J gene: TRBJ2-3
V gene: TRBV29-1
CDR3 protein: CSVERGTDTQYF
CDR3 DNA: TGCAGCGTTGAAAGGGGAACAGATACGCAGTATTTT

D gene: NA
clone size: NA
J gene: TRBJ1-3
V gene: TRBV11-3
CDR3 protein: CASSLDLRIGNTIYF
CDR3 DNA: TGTGCCAGCAGCTTAGATCTCAGGATTGGAAACACCATATATTTT

D gene: NA
clone size: NA
J gene: TRBJ2-1
V gene: TRBV30
CDR3 protein: CAWSPTEYNEQFF
CDR3 DNA: TGTGCCTGGAGTCCGACAGAGTACAATGAGCAGTTCTTC

D gene: NA
clone size: few
J gene: TRBJ2-3
V gene: TRBV28
CDR3 protein: CASSGTGSTDTQYF
CDR3 DNA: TGTGCCAGCAGTGGAACAGGTAGCACAGATACGCAGTATTTT

D gene: NA
clone size: NA
J gene: TRBJ1-4
V gene: TRBV5-1
CDR3 protein: CASTPDGGINEKLFF
CDR3 DNA: TGCGCCAGCACCCCCGACGGGGGCATTAACGAAAAACTGTTTTTT

D gene: NA
clone size: once
J gene: TRBJ1-1
V gene: TRBV19
CDR3 protein: CASQVRGQAPEAFF
CDR3 DNA: TGTGCCAGTCAAGTTCGCGGCCAAGCCCCTGAAGCTTTCTTT

D gene: NA
clone size: few
J gene: TRBJ2-7
V gene: TRBV10-3
CDR3 protein: CAISESTHEQYF
CDR3 DNA: TGTGCCATCAGTGAGTCGACACACGAGCAGTACTTC

D gene: NA
clone size: NA
J gene: TRBJ1-5
V gene: TRBV6-8
CDR3 protein: CASSLGGQPQHF
CDR3 DNA: TGTGCCAGCAGTTTAGGGGGTCAGCCCCAGCATTTT

D gene: TRBD2
clone size: NA
J gene: TRBJ2-2
V gene: TRBV6-8
CDR3 protein: CASSYSVTGLAGDTGELFF
CDR3 DNA: TGTGCCAGCAGTTACTCTGTGACAGGACTAGCGGGAGACACCGGGGAGCTGTTTTTT

D gene: NA
clone size: few
J gene: TRBJ1-6
V gene: TRBV2
CDR3 protein: CASSLGIPNSPLHF
CDR3 DNA: TGTGCCAGCAGCCTCGGGATTCCTAATTCACCCCTCCACTTT

D gene: NA
clone size: few
J gene: TRBJ2-3
V gene: TRBV15
CDR3 protein: CATSRDRLTTRDTQYF
CDR3 DNA: TGTGCCACCAGCAGAGATCGATTAACCACACGAGATACGCAGTATTTT

D gene: TRBD1
clone size: NA
J gene: TRBJ1-5
V gene: TRBV30
CDR3 protein: CAWRDRAGQPQHF
CDR3 DNA: TGTGCCTGGAGGGACAGGGCAGGGCAGCCCCAGCATTTT

D gene: NA
clone size: NA
J gene: TRBJ2-3
V gene: TRBV19
CDR3 protein: CASSIGISDTQYF
CDR3 DNA: TGTGCCAGTAGTATTGGAATCAGTGATACGCAGTATTTT

D gene: NA
clone size: NA
J gene: TRBJ2-7
V gene: TRBV29-1
CDR3 protein: CSALALSYEQYF
CDR3 DNA: TGCAGCGCCCTGGCACTGTCCTACGAGCAGTACTTC

D gene: NA
clone size: medium-sized
J gene: TRBJ2-7
V gene: TRBV9
CDR3 protein: CASSIGSSYEQYF
CDR3 DNA: TGTGCCAGCAGCATTGGAAGTTCCTACGAGCAGTACTTC

D gene: NA
clone size: NA
J gene: TRBJ2-5
V gene: TRBV9
CDR3 protein: CASSVGGSAGSETQYF
CDR3 DNA: TGTGCCAGCAGCGTAGGGGGTTCCGCGGGATCAGAGACCCAGTACTTC

D gene: NA
clone size: NA
J gene: TRBJ1-1
V gene: TRBV18
CDR3 protein: CASSPRGLDAFF
CDR3 DNA: TGTGCCAGCTCACCACGAGGGCTAGATGCTTTCTTT

D gene: NA
clone size: few
J gene: TRBJ1-5
V gene: TRBV11-3
CDR3 protein: CASSLVGQPNQPQHF
CDR3 DNA: TGTGCCAGCAGCTTAGTCGGACAGCCCAATCAGCCCCAGCATTTT

D gene: TRBD2
clone size: NA
J gene: TRBJ2-7
V gene: TRBV11-3
CDR3 protein: CASSQTSVNSYEQYF
CDR3 DNA: TGTGCCAGCAGCCAGACTAGCGTTAACTCCTACGAGCAGTACTTC

D gene: TRBD1
clone size: few
J gene: TRBJ1-1
V gene: TRBV19
CDR3 protein: CASSRGLSANTEAFF
CDR3 DNA: TGTGCCAGTAGCAGGGGGTTGTCAGCGAACACTGAAGCTTTCTTT

D gene: TRBD2
clone size: few
J gene: TRBJ2-2
V gene: TRBV6-8
CDR3 protein: CASLGESGRELFF
CDR3 DNA: TGTGCCAGCCTCGGGGAGAGCGGGAGGGAGCTGTTTTTT

D gene: NA
clone size: few
J gene: TRBJ2-2
V gene: TRBV9
CDR3 protein: CASSVVNGELFF
CDR3 DNA: TGTGCCAGCAGCGTAGTTAACGGGGAGCTGTTTTTT

D gene: NA
clone size: once
J gene: TRBJ2-3
V gene: TRBV5-1
CDR3 protein: CASSLELATDTQYF
CDR3 DNA: TGCGCCAGCAGCTTGGAGCTAGCTACAGATACGCAGTATTTT

D gene: TRBD1
clone size: NA
J gene: TRBJ2-3
V gene: TRBV11-3
CDR3 protein: CASTPRGRGTDTQYF
CDR3 DNA: TGTGCCAGCACTCCGAGGGGGCGCGGCACAGATACGCAGTATTTT

D gene: NA
clone size: NA
J gene: TRBJ1-3
V gene: TRBV9
CDR3 protein: CASSVSPGDTIYF
CDR3 DNA: TGTGCCAGCAGCGTAAGCCCGGGTGACACCATATATTTT

D gene: TRBD2
clone size: NA
J gene: TRBJ2-1
V gene: TRBV6-8
CDR3 protein: CAIRAGVYNEQFF
CDR3 DNA: TGTGCCATCAGAGCGGGAGTCTACAATGAGCAGTTCTTC

D gene: NA
clone size: NA
J gene: TRBJ1-5
V gene: TRBV19
CDR3 protein: CASRAQDRNQPQHF
CDR3 DNA: TGTGCCAGCCGGGCTCAGGATCGCAATCAGCCCCAGCATTTT

D gene: NA
clone size: NA
J gene: TRBJ1-4
V gene: TRBV28
CDR3 protein: CASCPGGLTNEKLFF
CDR3 DNA: TGTGCCAGCTGCCCGGGTGGGCTAACTAATGAAAAACTGTTTTTT

D gene: NA
clone size: few
J gene: TRBJ2-1
V gene: TRBV11-3
CDR3 protein: CASSARTASYNEQFF
CDR3 DNA: TGTGCCAGCAGCGCCAGGACAGCCTCCTATAATGAGCAGTTCTTC

D gene: TRBD1
clone size: few
J gene: TRBJ2-7
V gene: TRBV18
CDR3 protein: CASSRGQGEQYF
CDR3 DNA: TGTGCCAGCTCACGCGGACAGGGCGAGCAGTACTTC

D gene: NA
clone size: NA
J gene: TRBJ1-5
V gene: TRBV19
CDR3 protein: CASSIASLQGNQPQHF
CDR3 DNA: TGTGCCAGTAGTATAGCTTCCTTGCAGGGGAATCAGCCCCAGCATTTT

D gene: NA
clone size: NA
J gene: TRBJ2-4
V gene: TRBV11-3
CDR3 protein: CASSHSRLPKNIQYF
CDR3 DNA: TGTGCCAGCAGCCATTCTCGTTTGCCCAAAAACATTCAGTACTTC

D gene: NA
clone size: NA
J gene: TRBJ1-2
V gene: TRBV6-8
CDR3 protein: CASSYGGAYGYTF
CDR3 DNA: TGTGCCAGCAGTTACGGGGGCGCCTATGGCTACACCTTC

D gene: TRBD2
clone size: NA
J gene: TRBJ2-7
V gene: TRBV5-1
CDR3 protein: CASSFSRGSYEQYF
CDR3 DNA: TGCGCCAGCAGCTTTTCGCGGGGGTCCTACGAGCAGTACTTC

D gene: NA
clone size: NA
J gene: TRBJ1-5
V gene: TRBV6-8
CDR3 protein: CASSDPGRNNQPQHF
CDR3 DNA: TGTGCCAGCAGTGACCCGGGACGGAACAATCAGCCCCAGCATTTT

D gene: TRBD1
clone size: few
J gene: TRBJ1-6
V gene: TRBV11-3
CDR3 protein: CASSFGQAYNSPLHF
CDR3 DNA: TGTGCCAGCAGCTTTGGACAGGCGTATAATTCACCCCTCCACTTT

D gene: NA
clone size: NA
J gene: TRBJ2-7
V gene: TRBV6-8
CDR3 protein: CASSEDRHGSSTQYF
CDR3 DNA: TGTGCCAGCAGTGAGGATAGACATGGCAGCTCGACGCAGTACTTC

D gene: TRBD2
clone size: NA
J gene: TRBJ2-1
V gene: TRBV11-3
CDR3 protein: CASSSRSASGYYNEQFF
CDR3 DNA: TGTGCCAGCAGCTCCCGCTCTGCTAGCGGCTACTACAATGAGCAGTTCTTC

D gene: NA
clone size: few
J gene: TRBJ1-1
V gene: TRBV28
CDR3 protein: CASSLWLGLGATEAFF
CDR3 DNA: TGTGCCAGCAGTTTATGGCTCGGGCTTGGGGCCACTGAAGCTTTCTTT

D gene: NA
clone size: many
J gene: TRBJ1-4
V gene: TRBV6-8
CDR3 protein: CASSYPFSPPNKKLFF
CDR3 DNA: TGTGCCAGCAGTTACCCCTTCTCCCCGCCTAATAAAAAACTGTTTTTT

D gene: NA
clone size: NA
J gene: TRBJ1-5
V gene: TRBV28
CDR3 protein: CASSLGTFGNQPQHF
CDR3 DNA: TGTGCCAGCAGTCTCGGGACGTTTGGCAATCAGCCCCAGCATTTT

D gene: NA
clone size: NA
J gene: TRBJ1-4
V gene: TRBV18
CDR3 protein: CASSAVQGIREKLFF
CDR3 DNA: TGTGCCAGCTCCGCTGTGCAGGGGATTCGTGAAAAACTGTTTTTT

D gene: NA
clone size: NA
J gene: TRBJ2-7
V gene: TRBV9
CDR3 protein: CASSPRGGTSHEQYF
CDR3 DNA: TGTGCCAGCAGCCCCAGGGGGGGTACGTCTCACGAGCAGTACTTC

D gene: NA
clone size: once
J gene: TRBJ1-6
V gene: TRBV19
CDR3 protein: CASSIPGVGNSPLHF
CDR3 DNA: TGTGCCAGTAGTATTCCAGGGGTCGGTAATTCACCCCTCCACTTT

D gene: TRBD1
clone size: NA
J gene: TRBJ2-7
V gene: TRBV7-1
CDR3 protein: CASSLAGQGFNVYEQYF
CDR3 DNA: TGTGCCAGCAGCTTAGCAGGACAGGGATTTAACGTGTACGAGCAGTACTTC

D gene: TRBD1
clone size: NA
J gene: TRBJ1-3
V gene: TRBV28
CDR3 protein: CASSSPTGVGNTIYF
CDR3 DNA: TGTGCCAGCAGTTCCCCGACAGGGGTAGGAAACACCATATATTTT

D gene: NA
clone size: NA
J gene: TRBJ1-6
V gene: TRBV9
CDR3 protein: CASVNRPNSPLHF
CDR3 DNA: TGTGCCAGCGTCAACAGACCTAATTCACCCCTCCACTTT

D gene: NA
clone size: NA
J gene: TRBJ1-1
V gene: TRBV30
CDR3 protein: CAWSPNPTEAFF
CDR3 DNA: TGTGCCTGGAGTCCCAACCCCACTGAAGCTTTCTTT

D gene: NA
clone size: NA
J gene: TRBJ1-3
V gene: TRBV18
CDR3 protein: CASSPRNDRTSPIYF
CDR3 DNA: TGTGCCAGCTCACCACGAAATGACCGTACCTCCCCCATATATTTT